This T cell receptor beta chain was sequenced for a study of blood T cell repertoires in COVID-19. Looking at the study overall: The United States, Italy and Spain provided the acute and convalescent COVID-19 samples. The analysed material was cDNA or gDNA that came from T cells, B-cell-depleted T cells, or PBMCs.

Study processing details: The authors estimated nucleated cell counts from reference gene primer amplification. Profiling relied on immunoSEQ multiplex PCR, and the TCRdb table lists in-frame clones only, not all of them. V, J and clone size are taken as reported in that table, and D and trimming were inferred from the DNA itself. There are about 190,000 clones in the sample; 70% to 90% occur only once, and around 4.9% lies in the top ten. The CDR3 is 16 amino acids. J gave up 0 bases and V 3 bases, and 5 bases lay outside the gene matches. The germline V gene encodes CDR1 SGDLS and CDR2 YYNGEE. The specimen was peripheral blood. This chain joins TRBV9 and TRBJ2-3; 9 bases are shared with TRBD2. This clonotype originated in an elderly woman with acute or convalescent COVID-19. The CDR3 spells CASSGRLAASTDTQYF. The CDR3 region has the DNA TGTGCCAGCAGCGGTCGACTAGCGGCTAGCACAGATACGCAGTATTTT.